This T cell receptor (beta chain) was captured in a study of blood T cell repertoires in COVID-19. Study context: The United States, Italy and Spain provided the acute and convalescent COVID-19 samples. Sample material is recorded as cDNA or gDNA derived from T cells, B-cell-depleted T cells, or PBMCs.

Trimming cost V 4 bases and J 3 bases; bases outside gene matches: 6. The CDR3 sequence is 14 residues long. The germline V gene has CDR1 SGHRS and CDR2 YFSETQ. Original processing notes: Amplification of reference gene primers was used by the study to estimate nucleated cell counts. Libraries were prepared by immunoSEQ multiplex PCR; TCRdb keeps only in-frame clonotypes and omits some of them. V and J calls plus clone size are reproduced from that table; the DNA served to infer D and trimming. The sample carries some 120,000 clones, 84% recorded once. The rearrangement joins TRBV5-1 to TRBJ1-1; 7 bases are shared with TRBD1. Source material: peripheral blood. The receptor comes from a human donor in a cohort sampled during active COVID-19. CDR3 in amino acids: CASSIQGLDTEAFF. CDR3 DNA sequence: TGCGCCAGCAGCATACAGGGGCTGGACACTGAAGCTTTCTTT.